This section outlines one T cell receptor beta chain sequence together with its context. The antigen is undetermined. This CDR3 contains 15 residues. J lost 6 bases, V lost 3 bases, and 12 bases had no gene match. Germline assignment: CDR1 SQVTM and CDR2 ANQGSEA. Expressed TCRB transcripts were sequenced because the entire RNA isolate underwent reverse transcription. The average output of naive, central memory and regulatory T cell samples was roughly 3.6 million reads. TCRdb's table, derived via immunoSEQ multiplex PCR, lists solely in-frame clones and lacks some. The table includes nearly 250,000 clones, roughly 70% detected once. The sample belongs to a study of beta chain features in type 1 diabetes. Overall study results and limits: TCRB CDR3s from Type 1 diabetes patients were moderately but significantly shorter in all four CD4+ subsets. VDJ junctions from patients with type 1 diabetes contained fewer insertions and more deletions.

Every donor provided one heparinised blood draw, which averaged approximately 100 mL. V is TRBV29-1 and J is TRBJ2-7; TRBD1 agrees at 9 bases. Sequencing input: naive CD4+ T cells from blood. This clonotype was obtained from a man aged 25-45 years in good health. In DNA, the CDR3 is TGCAGCGTTGAGAACCCGGGACAGGGTTTACTCGAGCAGTACTTC. As protein: CSVENPGQGLLEQYF.